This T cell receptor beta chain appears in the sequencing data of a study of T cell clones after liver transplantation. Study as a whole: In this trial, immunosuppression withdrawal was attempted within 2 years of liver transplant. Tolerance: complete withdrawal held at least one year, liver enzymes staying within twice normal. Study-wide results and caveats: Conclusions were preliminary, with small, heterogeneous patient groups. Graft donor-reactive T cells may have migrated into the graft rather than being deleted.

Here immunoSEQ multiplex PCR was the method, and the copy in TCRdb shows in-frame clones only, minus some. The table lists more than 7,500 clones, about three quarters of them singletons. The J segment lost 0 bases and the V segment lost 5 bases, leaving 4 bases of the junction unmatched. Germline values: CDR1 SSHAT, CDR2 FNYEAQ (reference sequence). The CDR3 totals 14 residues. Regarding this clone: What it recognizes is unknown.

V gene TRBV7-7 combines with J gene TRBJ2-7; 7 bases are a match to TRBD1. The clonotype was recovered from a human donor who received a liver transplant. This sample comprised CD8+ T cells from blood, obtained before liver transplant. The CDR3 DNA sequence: TGTGCCAGCAGCCCGGGGACAGACTCCTACGAGCAGTACTTC. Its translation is CASSPGTDSYEQYF.